This paragraph covers one T cell receptor (beta chain) sequence. The CDR3 extends over 17 amino acids. V dropped 3 bases and J dropped 3; count of bases not matched to a gene: 8. Germline V lookup: CDR1 SGHDN, CDR2 FVKESK. Scientists amplified the TCR beta CDR3 regions from RNA transcripts. HTBI primers served in a first-round RT-PCR, which a second-round multiplex PCR followed. Each CDR3 protein gets one entry after TCRdb re-called the multiplex PCR reads with MiXCR. Altogether 650,000 to 900,000 distinct CDR3 sequences are present, roughly 40% being singletons, with the ten largest covering 35% to 55%. These data come from a study of Graves' ophthalmopathy and Graves' hyperthyroidism. About the study: Prior to any treatment, peripheral blood was collected at the time of initial diagnosis.

Excluded: other autoimmune disease, uncontrolled infection, pregnancy or lactation. PBMCs originated in about 9.8 ml of fresh peripheral blood. Sample: peripheral blood. The receptor was isolated from an adult man with Graves' ophthalmopathy. The chain couples TRBV14 to TRBJ2-6, with 7 bases lining up with TRBD1. The CDR3 DNA is TGTGCCAGCAGCCACAAAATGACAGGGATTGGGGCCAACGTCCTGACTTTC. It codes for CASSHKMTGIGANVLTF.